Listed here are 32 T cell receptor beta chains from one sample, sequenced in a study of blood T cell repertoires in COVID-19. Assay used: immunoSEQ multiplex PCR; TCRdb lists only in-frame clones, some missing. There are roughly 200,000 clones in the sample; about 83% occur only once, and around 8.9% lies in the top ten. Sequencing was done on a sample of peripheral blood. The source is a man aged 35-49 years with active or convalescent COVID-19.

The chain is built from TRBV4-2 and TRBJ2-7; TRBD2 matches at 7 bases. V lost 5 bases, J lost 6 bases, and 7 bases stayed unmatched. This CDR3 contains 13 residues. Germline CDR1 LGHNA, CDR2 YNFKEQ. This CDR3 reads CASSTFGGGEQYF. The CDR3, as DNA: TGTGCCAGCAGCACTTTTGGCGGGGGCGAGCAGTACTTC.

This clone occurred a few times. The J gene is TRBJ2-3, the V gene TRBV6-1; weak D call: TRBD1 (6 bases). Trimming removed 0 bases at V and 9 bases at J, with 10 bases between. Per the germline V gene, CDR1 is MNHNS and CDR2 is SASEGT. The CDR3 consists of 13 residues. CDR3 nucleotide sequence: TGTGCCAGCAGTGAAGCACAGGGTAGAACGCAGTATTTT. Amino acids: CASSEAQGRTQYF.

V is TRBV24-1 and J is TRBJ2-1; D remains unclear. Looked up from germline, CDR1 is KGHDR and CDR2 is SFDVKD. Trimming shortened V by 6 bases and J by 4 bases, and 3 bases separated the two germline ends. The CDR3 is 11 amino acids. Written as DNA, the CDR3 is TGTGCCACCAGTCAATACAATGAGCAGTTCTTC. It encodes CATSQYNEQFF.

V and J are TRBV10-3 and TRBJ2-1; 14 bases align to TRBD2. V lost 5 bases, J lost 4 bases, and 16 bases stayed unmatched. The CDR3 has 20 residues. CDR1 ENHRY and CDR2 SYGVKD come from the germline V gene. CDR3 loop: CAISSVGETSGGERYNEQFF. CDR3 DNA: TGTGCCATCAGTTCAGTAGGGGAGACTAGCGGGGGGGAAAGATACAATGAGCAGTTCTTC.

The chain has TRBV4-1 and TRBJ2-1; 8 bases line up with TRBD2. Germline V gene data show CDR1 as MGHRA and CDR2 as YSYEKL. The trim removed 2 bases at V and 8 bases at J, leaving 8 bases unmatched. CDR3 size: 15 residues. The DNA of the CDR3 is TGCGCCAGCAGCCAATTCAGCGGGAGCTCCGATGAGCAGTTCTTC. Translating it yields CASSQFSGSSDEQFF.

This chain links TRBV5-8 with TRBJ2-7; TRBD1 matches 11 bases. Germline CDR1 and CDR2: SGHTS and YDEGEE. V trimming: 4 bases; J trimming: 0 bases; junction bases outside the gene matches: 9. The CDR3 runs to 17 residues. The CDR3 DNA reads TGTGCCAGCAGCCCTCGGACAGGGGGCCGAAACTCCTACGAGCAGTACTTC. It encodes CASSPRTGGRNSYEQYF.

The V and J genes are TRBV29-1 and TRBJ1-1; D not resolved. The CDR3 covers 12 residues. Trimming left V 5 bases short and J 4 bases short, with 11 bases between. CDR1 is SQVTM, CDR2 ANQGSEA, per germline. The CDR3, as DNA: TGCAGCGTTTTGACGGGAGGCACTGAAGCTTTCTTT. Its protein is CSVLTGGTEAFF.

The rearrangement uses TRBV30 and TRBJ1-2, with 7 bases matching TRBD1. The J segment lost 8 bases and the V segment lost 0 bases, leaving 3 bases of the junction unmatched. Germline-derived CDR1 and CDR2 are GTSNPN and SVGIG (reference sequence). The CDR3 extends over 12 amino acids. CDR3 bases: TGTGCCTGGAGTGTACAGGGGTTAGGCTACACCTTC. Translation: CAWSVQGLGYTF.

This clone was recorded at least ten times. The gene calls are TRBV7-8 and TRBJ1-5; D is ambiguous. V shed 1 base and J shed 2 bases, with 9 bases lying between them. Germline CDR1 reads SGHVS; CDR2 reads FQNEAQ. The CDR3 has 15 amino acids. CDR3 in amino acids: CASSLGREGNQPQHF. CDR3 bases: TGTGCCAGCAGCTTAGGACGGGAAGGCAATCAGCCCCAGCATTTT.

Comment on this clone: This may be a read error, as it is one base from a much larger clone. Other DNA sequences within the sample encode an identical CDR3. DNA for the CDR3: TGTGCCAGCAGCTTTGGACAGGGTAACACTGAAGCTTTCTTT. Translated: CASSFGQGNTEAFF. This chain links TRBV11-2 with TRBJ1-1, with 8 bases aligning to TRBD1. The ends lost 3 bases at V and 2 bases at J; junction bases unmatched: 2. Germline V CDR1 and CDR2: SGHAT, FQNNGV. The length of the CDR3 is 14 residues. Based on the CDR3 plus reference TRBV11-2 and TRBJ1-1, the full variable domain is EAGVAQSPRYKIIEKRQSVAFWCNPISGHATLYWYQQILGQGPKLLIQFQNNGVVDDSQLPKDRFSAERLKGVDSTLKIQPAKLEDSAVYLCASSFGQGNTEAFFGQGTRLTVV.

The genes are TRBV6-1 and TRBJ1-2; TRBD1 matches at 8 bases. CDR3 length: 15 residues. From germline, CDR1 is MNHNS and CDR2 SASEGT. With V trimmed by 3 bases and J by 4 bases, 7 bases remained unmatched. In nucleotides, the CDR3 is TGTGCCAGCAGTGAGAGGGGACAGGTTAGCTATGGCTACACCTTC. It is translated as CASSERGQVSYGYTF.

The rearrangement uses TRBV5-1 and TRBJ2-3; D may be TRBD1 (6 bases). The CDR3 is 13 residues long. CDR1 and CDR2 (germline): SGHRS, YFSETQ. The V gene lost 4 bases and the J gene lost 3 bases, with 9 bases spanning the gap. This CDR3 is CASSGGRTDTQYF. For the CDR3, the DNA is TGCGCCAGCAGCGGGGGCCGGACAGATACGCAGTATTTT. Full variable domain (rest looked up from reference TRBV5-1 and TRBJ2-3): KAGVTQTPRYLIKTRGQQVTLSCSPISGHRSVSWYQQTPGQGLQFLFEYFSETQRNKGNFPGRFSGRQFSNSRSEMNVSTLELGDSALYLCASSGGRTDTQYFGPGTRLTVL.

CDR3 DNA sequence: TGTGCCCGTACAGGGGGTCCCTATGGCTACACCTTC. Its protein product is CARTGGPYGYTF. The J gene is TRBJ1-2, the V gene TRBV30; TRBD1 aligns across 8 bases. The germline gives CDR1 GTSNPN, CDR2 SVGIG (reference sequence). J lost 4 bases, V lost 8 bases, and 6 bases had no gene match. CDR3 size: 12 residues.

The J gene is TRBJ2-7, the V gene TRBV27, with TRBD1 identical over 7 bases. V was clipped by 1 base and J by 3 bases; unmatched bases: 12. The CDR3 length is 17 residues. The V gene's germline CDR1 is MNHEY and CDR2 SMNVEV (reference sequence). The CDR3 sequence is CASSLYSGTADYYEQYF. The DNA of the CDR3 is TGTGCCAGCAGTTTATATTCTGGGACAGCTGATTACTACGAGCAGTACTTC.

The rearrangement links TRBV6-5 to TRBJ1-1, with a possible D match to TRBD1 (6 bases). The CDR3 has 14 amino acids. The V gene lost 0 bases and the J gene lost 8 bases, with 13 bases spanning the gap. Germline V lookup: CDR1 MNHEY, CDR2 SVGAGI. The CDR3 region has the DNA TGTGCCAGCAGTTACTCGGGCAGGGGATGGGAAGCTTTCTTT. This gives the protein CASSYSGRGWEAFF.

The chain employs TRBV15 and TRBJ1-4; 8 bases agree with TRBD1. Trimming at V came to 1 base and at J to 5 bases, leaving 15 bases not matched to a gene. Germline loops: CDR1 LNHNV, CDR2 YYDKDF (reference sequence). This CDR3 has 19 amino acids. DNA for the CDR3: TGTGCCACCAGCAGAGTAGGAGCTCACAGGGGGGAGACCAATGAAAAACTGTTTTTT. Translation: CATSRVGAHRGETNEKLFF.

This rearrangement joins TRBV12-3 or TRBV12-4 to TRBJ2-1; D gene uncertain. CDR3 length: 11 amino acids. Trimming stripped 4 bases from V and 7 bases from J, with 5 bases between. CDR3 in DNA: TGTGCCAGCAGTTATATGAATGAGCAGTTCTTC. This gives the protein CASSYMNEQFF.

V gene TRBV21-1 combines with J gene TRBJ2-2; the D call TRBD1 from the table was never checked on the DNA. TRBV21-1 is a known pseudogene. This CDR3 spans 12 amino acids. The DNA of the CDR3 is TGTGCCAGCAACAGTAGAGTCGGGGAGCTGTTTTTT. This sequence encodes CASNSRVGELFF.

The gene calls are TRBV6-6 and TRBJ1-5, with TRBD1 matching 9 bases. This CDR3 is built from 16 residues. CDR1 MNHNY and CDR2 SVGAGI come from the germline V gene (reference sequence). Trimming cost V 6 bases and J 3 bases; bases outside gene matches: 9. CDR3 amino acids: CASRPTGQGPNQPQHF. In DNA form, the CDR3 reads TGTGCCAGCAGGCCCACTGGACAGGGGCCCAATCAGCCCCAGCATTTT.

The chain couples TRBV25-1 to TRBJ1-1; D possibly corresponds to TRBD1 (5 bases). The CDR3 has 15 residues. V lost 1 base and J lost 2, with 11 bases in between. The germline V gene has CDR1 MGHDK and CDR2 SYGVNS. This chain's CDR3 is CASSELIGANTEAFF. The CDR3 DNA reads TGTGCCAGCAGTGAATTGATAGGGGCAAACACTGAAGCTTTCTTT.

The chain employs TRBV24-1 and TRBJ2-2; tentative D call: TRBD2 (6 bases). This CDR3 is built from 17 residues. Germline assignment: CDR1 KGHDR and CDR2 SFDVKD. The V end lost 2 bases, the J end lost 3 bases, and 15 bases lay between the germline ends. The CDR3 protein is CATSDSGQGGYTGELFF. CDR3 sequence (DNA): TGTGCCACCAGTGATTCGGGGCAGGGAGGATACACCGGGGAGCTGTTTTTT.

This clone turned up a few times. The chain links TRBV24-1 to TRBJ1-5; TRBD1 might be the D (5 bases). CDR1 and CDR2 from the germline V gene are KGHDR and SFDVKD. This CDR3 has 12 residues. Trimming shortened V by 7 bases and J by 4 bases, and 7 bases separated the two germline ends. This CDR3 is CATRQANQPQHF. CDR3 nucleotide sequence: TGTGCCACCAGACAGGCTAATCAGCCCCAGCATTTT.

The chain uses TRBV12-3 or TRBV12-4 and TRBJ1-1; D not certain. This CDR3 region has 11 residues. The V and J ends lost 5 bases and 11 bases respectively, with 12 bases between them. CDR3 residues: CASSTAQRAFF. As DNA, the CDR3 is TGTGCCAGCAGTACGGCCCAGAGGGCTTTCTTT.

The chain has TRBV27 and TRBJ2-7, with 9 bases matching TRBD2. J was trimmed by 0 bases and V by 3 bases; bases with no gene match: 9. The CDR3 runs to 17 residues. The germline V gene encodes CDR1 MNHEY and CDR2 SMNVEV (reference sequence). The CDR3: CASSLKAGGARSYEQYF. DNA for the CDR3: TGTGCCAGCAGTTTGAAAGCGGGGGGCGCCCGCTCCTACGAGCAGTACTTC.

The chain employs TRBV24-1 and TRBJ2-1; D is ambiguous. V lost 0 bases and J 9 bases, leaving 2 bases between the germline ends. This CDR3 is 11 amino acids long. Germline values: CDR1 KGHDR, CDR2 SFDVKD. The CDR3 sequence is CATSDLREQFF. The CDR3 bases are TGTGCCACCAGTGATTTGCGTGAGCAGTTCTTC.

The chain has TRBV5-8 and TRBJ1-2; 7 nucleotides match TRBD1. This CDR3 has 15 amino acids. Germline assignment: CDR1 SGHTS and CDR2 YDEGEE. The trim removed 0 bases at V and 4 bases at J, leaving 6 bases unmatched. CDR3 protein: CASSLEEQGFYGYTF. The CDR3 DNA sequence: TGTGCCAGCAGCTTGGAGGAACAGGGGTTCTATGGCTACACCTTC. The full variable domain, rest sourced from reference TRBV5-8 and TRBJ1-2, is EAGVTQSPTHLIKTRGQQATLRCSPISGHTSVYWYQQALGLGLQFLLWYDEGEERNRGNFPPRFSGRQFPNYSSELNVNALELEDSALYLCASSLEEQGFYGYTFGSGTRLTVV.

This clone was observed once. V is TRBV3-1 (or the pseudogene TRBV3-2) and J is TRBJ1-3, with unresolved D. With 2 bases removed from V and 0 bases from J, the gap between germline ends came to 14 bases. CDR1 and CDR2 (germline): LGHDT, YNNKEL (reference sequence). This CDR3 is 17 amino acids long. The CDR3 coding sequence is TGTGCCAGCAGCCAACTTGGCGGGCGCCTCTCTGGAAACACCATATATTTT. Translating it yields CASSQLGGRLSGNTIYF.

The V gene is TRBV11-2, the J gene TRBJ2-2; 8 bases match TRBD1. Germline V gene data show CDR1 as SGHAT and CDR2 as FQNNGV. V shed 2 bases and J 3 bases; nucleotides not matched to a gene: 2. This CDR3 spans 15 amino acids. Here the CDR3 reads CASSLQGADTGELFF. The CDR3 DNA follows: TGTGCCAGCAGCTTACAGGGGGCGGACACCGGGGAGCTGTTTTTT.

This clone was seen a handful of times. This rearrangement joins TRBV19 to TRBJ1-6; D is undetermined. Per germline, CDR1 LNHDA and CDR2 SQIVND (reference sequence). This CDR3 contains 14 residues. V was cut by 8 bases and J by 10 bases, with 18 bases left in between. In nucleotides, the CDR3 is TGTGCCAGTGCGGGCCGAAATGGGTTATCACCCCTCCACTTT. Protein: CASAGRNGLSPLHF.

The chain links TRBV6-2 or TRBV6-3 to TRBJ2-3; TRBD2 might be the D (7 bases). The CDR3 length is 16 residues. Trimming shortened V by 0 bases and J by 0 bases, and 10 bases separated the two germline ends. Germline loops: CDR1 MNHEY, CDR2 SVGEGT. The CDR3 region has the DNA TGTGCCAGCAGTTACTCTCGGGGGGCTAGCACAGATACGCAGTATTTT. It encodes CASSYSRGASTDTQYF.

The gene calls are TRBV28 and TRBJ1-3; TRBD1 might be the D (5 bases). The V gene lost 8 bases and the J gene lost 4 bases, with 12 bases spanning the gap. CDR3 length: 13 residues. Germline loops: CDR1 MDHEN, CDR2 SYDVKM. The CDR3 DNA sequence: TGTGCCAGCTGTGCGGGGGGAGGAAACACCATATATTTT. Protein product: CASCAGGGNTIYF.

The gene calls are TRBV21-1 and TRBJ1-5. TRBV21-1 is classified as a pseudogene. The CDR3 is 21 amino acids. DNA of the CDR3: TGTGCCAGCAGCAATCACGGGCGAGGGGGGGGACTTGTTTATAGCAATCAGCCCCAGCATTTT. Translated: CASSNHGRGGGLVYSNQPQHF.